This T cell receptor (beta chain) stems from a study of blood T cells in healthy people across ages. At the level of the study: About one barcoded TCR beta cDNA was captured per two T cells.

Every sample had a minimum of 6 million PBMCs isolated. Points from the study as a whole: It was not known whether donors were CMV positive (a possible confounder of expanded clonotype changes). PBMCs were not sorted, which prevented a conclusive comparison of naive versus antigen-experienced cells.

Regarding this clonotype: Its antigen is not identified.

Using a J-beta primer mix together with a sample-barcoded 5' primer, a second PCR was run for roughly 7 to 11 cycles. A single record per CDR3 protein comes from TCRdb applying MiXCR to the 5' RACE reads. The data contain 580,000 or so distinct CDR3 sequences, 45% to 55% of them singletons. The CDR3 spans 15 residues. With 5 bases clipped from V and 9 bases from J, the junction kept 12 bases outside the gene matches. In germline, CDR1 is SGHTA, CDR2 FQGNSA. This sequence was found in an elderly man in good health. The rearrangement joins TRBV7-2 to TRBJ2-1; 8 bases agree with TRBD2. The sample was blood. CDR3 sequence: CASSQDPGLVLEQFF. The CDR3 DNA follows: TGTGCCAGCAGCCAAGACCCGGGACTAGTCCTTGAGCAGTTCTTC.